This T cell receptor (beta chain) was captured by sequencing in a study of blood T cell repertoires in COVID-19. In the study overall: T cells, B-cell-depleted T cells, or PBMCs provided the cDNA or gDNA that served as material.

Clones were read by immunoSEQ multiplex PCR, and TCRdb kept only the in-frame ones, dropping some. There are approximately 300,000 clones in the sample; 89% occur only once, and roughly 6.7% lies in the top ten. Unmatched junction bases numbered 2, after V lost 4 bases and J lost 9 bases. The CDR3 contains 13 residues. CDR1 and CDR2 (germline): LGHDT, YNNKEL (reference sequence). The sequenced material came from peripheral blood. This receptor was obtained from a young man who had recovered from COVID-19. The V and J genes are TRBV3-1 (or the pseudogene TRBV3-2) and TRBJ2-1; 11 bases align to TRBD1. The DNA for the CDR3 is TGTGCCAGCAGCCGGGACAGGGGGAGTGAGCAGTTCTTC. Translating it yields CASSRDRGSEQFF.